What follows are 17 T cell receptor beta chains derived from one specimen sequenced in a study of shared clonotypes between healthy human individuals (dated by TCRdb to 2020 to 2021). Preparation of the library involved the immunoSEQ multiplex PCR assay. The source is immuneACCESS, and TCRdb retained only in-frame sequences with V and J called. Part of the clones is not carried over; for the studies checked, unresolved V genes explain less than half of this, and the remainder is unexplained. This sample gives hundreds of thousands of clones in total; approximately 96% of them show up just once. Jointly, the top ten make up approximately 0.1% of the sample. For the CD8 naive samples, CD45RO-negative cells were positively selected for CCR7, yielding a CD45RA+CCR7+ population from which TemRA cells were excluded. The sequenced material came from naive CD8+ T cells sorted from blood. The meaning of the sample's cell subset or site label: CD45RA+CCR7+. The receptors here all came from a woman aged 30 to 39 in good health.

For this clone: Distinct nucleotide sequences in the sample also encode this CDR3. The chain combines TRBV11-2 with TRBJ2-7, with D uncertain. Looked up from germline, CDR1 is SGHAT and CDR2 is FQNNGV. V was trimmed by 3 bases and J by 3 bases, leaving 9 bases between them. CDR3 length: 13 residues. The CDR3 DNA follows: TGTGCCAGCAGCTTCGAGGCGGTCTACGAGCAGTACTTC. Protein sequence: CASSFEAVYEQYF. Using reference TRBV11-2 and TRBJ2-7 for the parts outside the CDR3, the full variable domain is EAGVAQSPRYKIIEKRQSVAFWCNPISGHATLYWYQQILGQGPKLLIQFQNNGVVDDSQLPKDRFSAERLKGVDSTLKIQPAKLEDSAVYLCASSFEAVYEQYFGPGTRLTVT.

On this clone itself: Other DNA sequences of this sample code for an identical CDR3. The chain recombines TRBV29-1 with TRBJ2-1, with D unresolved. CDR1 is SQVTM, CDR2 ANQGSEA, per germline. The CDR3 has 12 amino acids. V was pared by 3 bases and J by 4 bases, with 7 bases between. DNA of the CDR3: TGCAGCGTTGAGGCTACGTACAATGAGCAGTTCTTC. Its protein product is CSVEATYNEQFF.

This chain uses TRBV28 with TRBJ2-7; D gene uncertain. Germline V lookup: CDR1 MDHEN, CDR2 SYDVKM. V lost 4 bases to trimming and J lost 3 bases, with 22 bases between them. This CDR3 is 17 amino acids long. Here the CDR3 reads CASSSHVLESNNYEQYF. The CDR3 DNA reads TGTGCCAGCAGTTCCCACGTTCTGGAATCAAATAACTACGAGCAGTACTTC. Variable domain in full (rest from reference TRBV28 and TRBJ2-7): DVKVTQSSRYLVKRTGEKVFLECVQDMDHENMFWYRQDPGLGLRLIYFSYDVKMKEKGDIPEGYSVSREKKERFSLILESASTNQTSMYLCASSSHVLESNNYEQYFGPGTRLTVT.

The chain carries TRBV27 and TRBJ2-7; the D gene could be TRBD1 or TRBD2 (6 bases each). Germline V CDR1 and CDR2: MNHEY, SMNVEV (reference sequence). Trimming cost V 5 bases and J 2 bases, with 16 bases left between them. CDR3 size: 15 residues. CDR3 coding DNA: TGTGCCAGCAGTCTCATAGGGGGGAGTACCTACGAGCAGTACTTC. Protein: CASSLIGGSTYEQYF.

The chain has TRBV4-1 and TRBJ1-2; D is ambiguous. Trimming cost V 0 bases and J 5 bases, with 19 bases left between them. Germline CDR1 MGHRA, CDR2 YSYEKL. This CDR3 is 17 amino acids long. CDR3 sequence (DNA): TGCGCCAGCAGCCAAGATCCTCAGGCCCCGACTACGTATGGCTACACCTTC. Its translation is CASSQDPQAPTTYGYTF.

The V call is TRBV28, the J call TRBJ2-1; a possible D gene is TRBD1 (5 bases). The CDR3 sequence is 14 residues long. V shed 9 bases and J shed 0 bases, with 12 bases lying between them. The germline gives CDR1 MDHEN, CDR2 SYDVKM. The CDR3 sequence: CASQTGSSYNEQFF. The CDR3 region has the DNA TGTGCCAGTCAAACAGGTAGCTCCTACAATGAGCAGTTCTTC.

The table lists this clone with a count of one. The rearrangement uses TRBV19 and TRBJ1-2, with TRBD1 matching 9 bases. This CDR3 has 18 residues. J gave up 2 bases and V 6 bases, and 16 bases lay outside the gene matches. Germline-derived CDR1 and CDR2 are LNHDA and SQIVND (reference sequence). Here the CDR3 DNA reads TGTGCCAGTAGCGGAATCTCCGGGACAGGGATACTAAACTATGGCTACACCTTC. It yields the protein CASSGISGTGILNYGYTF.

This clone occurred once. The J gene is TRBJ1-5, the V gene TRBV10-2, with no clear D. V shed 0 bases and J shed 0 bases, with 9 bases lying between them. Germline V gene lookup returns CDR1 WSHSY and CDR2 SAAADI. The CDR3 loop spans 16 amino acids. Here the CDR3 DNA reads TGCGCCAGCAGTGAGTCGGGCACTTATAGCAATCAGCCCCAGCATTTT. The encoded protein is CASSESGTYSNQPQHF.

The chain uses TRBV7-9 and TRBJ1-5; no clear D gene. The CDR3 totals 12 residues. V was cut by 4 bases and J by 5 bases, with 6 bases left in between. Germline-derived CDR1 and CDR2 are SEHNR and FQNEAQ (reference sequence). As DNA, the CDR3 is TGTGCCAGCAGCTCCGAAGATCAGCCCCAGCATTTT. The encoded protein is CASSSEDQPQHF. Full variable domain (remainder filled in from reference TRBV7-9 and TRBJ1-5): DTGVSQNPRHKITKRGQNVTFRCDPISEHNRLYWYRQTLGQGPEFLTYFQNEAQLEKSRLLSDRFSAERPKGSFSTLEIQRTEQGDSAMYLCASSSEDQPQHFGDGTRLSIL.

V usage is TRBV27 and J usage is TRBJ1-1; D is perhaps TRBD1 (5 bases). The CDR3 consists of 14 residues. Trimming removed 3 bases from V and 1 base from J, with 9 bases in between. CDR1 is MNHEY and CDR2 is SMNVEV in the germline V gene (reference sequence). This chain's CDR3 is CASSLGGGNTEAFF. As DNA, the CDR3 is TGTGCCAGCAGTTTGGGCGGGGGGAACACTGAAGCTTTCTTT.

V gene TRBV7-8 combines with J gene TRBJ1-2, with 8 bases matching TRBD1. The V gene end was trimmed by 1 base and the J gene end by 2 bases; junction bases not matched to a gene: 12. The CDR3 covers 18 residues. CDR1 SGHVS and CDR2 FQNEAQ come from the germline V gene. CDR3 sequence (DNA): TGTGCCAGCAGCTTAGTCCGGACAGGGAAGTTGACAAACTATGGCTACACCTTC. Translation gives CASSLVRTGKLTNYGYTF.

Note on this clone: Within the sample, other DNA sequences also encode this same CDR3. V usage is TRBV13 and J usage is TRBJ2-7, with no clear D. The germline gives CDR1 PRHDT, CDR2 FYEKMQ (reference sequence). The CDR3 runs to 12 residues. V dropped 5 bases and J dropped 2 bases, with 7 bases sitting between them. The DNA of the CDR3 is TGTGCCAGCAGCCTCCGACCCTACGAGCAGTACTTC. This gives the protein CASSLRPYEQYF.

The chain couples TRBV4-1 to TRBJ1-1, with D perhaps matching TRBD1 (6 bases). CDR3 length: 15 residues. The V end was cut by 2 bases, the J end by 3 bases, with 13 bases between. The germline V gene encodes CDR1 MGHRA and CDR2 YSYEKL. The CDR3 sequence: CASSQMRGVDTEAFF. CDR3 nucleotides: TGCGCCAGCAGCCAAATGAGGGGGGTAGACACTGAAGCTTTCTTT.

The rearrangement joins TRBV6-6 to TRBJ1-5; D unclear. The CDR3 runs 15 residues. The V gene lost 5 bases and the J gene lost 2 bases, with 13 bases spanning the gap. CDR1 and CDR2 (germline): MNHNY, SVGAGI (reference sequence). The DNA for the CDR3 is TGTGCCAGCAGTGTTCAGCCGGCGGGCAATCAGCCCCAGCATTTT. Protein sequence: CASSVQPAGNQPQHF.

This sequence joins TRBV2 and TRBJ2-1; D is unresolved. In germline, CDR1 is SNHLY, CDR2 FYNNEI. Trimming shortened V by 3 bases and J by 3 bases, and 6 bases separated the two germline ends. The CDR3 totals 13 residues. The CDR3 here is CASSDVVYNEQFF. CDR3 bases: TGTGCCAGCAGTGACGTAGTCTACAATGAGCAGTTCTTC.

The chain carries TRBV28 and TRBJ2-1, with D possibly being TRBD1 (6 bases). V was shortened by 5 bases and J by 4 bases, with 15 bases between the two germline ends. Germline loops: CDR1 MDHEN, CDR2 SYDVKM. This CDR3 has 15 amino acids. This CDR3 is CASSLQGPSYNEQFF. Written as DNA, the CDR3 is TGTGCCAGCAGTCTACAGGGACCGTCTTACAATGAGCAGTTCTTC.

The genes are TRBV27 and TRBJ2-1; no clear D. Trimming cost V 0 bases and J 5 bases, with 5 bases left between them. There are 13 residues in the CDR3. Germline CDR1 and CDR2: MNHEY and SMNVEV (reference sequence). The CDR3 is CASSLSRHNEQFF. In DNA form, the CDR3 reads TGTGCCAGCAGTTTATCGAGGCACAATGAGCAGTTCTTC.